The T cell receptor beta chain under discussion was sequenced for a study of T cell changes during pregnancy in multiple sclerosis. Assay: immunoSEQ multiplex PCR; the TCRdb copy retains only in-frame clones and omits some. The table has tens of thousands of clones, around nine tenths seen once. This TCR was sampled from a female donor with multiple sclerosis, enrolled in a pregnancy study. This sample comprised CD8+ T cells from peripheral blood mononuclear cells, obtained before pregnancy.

CDR3 in amino acids: CASSSQGSGYGYTF. The CDR3 DNA sequence: TGTGCCAGCAGCTCACAGGGCTCGGGCTATGGCTACACCTTC. This chain joins TRBV5-4 and TRBJ1-2; a possible D gene is TRBD1 (6 bases). Germline-derived CDR1 and CDR2 are SGHNT and YYREEE (reference sequence). Trimming left V 3 bases short and J 4 bases short, with 13 bases between. The CDR3 is 14 amino acids.